Detailed here is one T cell receptor (beta chain). This entry belongs to a study of blood T cell repertoires in COVID-19. CDR1 is MNHNY and CDR2 is SVGAGI in the germline V gene (reference sequence). The CDR3 totals 11 residues. V shed 8 bases and J shed 7 bases, with 11 bases lying between them. The data were produced by immunoSEQ multiplex PCR, yet TCRdb's version contains in-frame clones alone and is incomplete. The sample lists roughly 100,000 clones; roughly 88% were seen once. The Seattle site enrolled patients during active infection and followed them longitudinally. The sequenced sample consisted of peripheral blood. The V gene is TRBV6-6, the J gene TRBJ1-2; D remains ambiguous. This TCR came from a young man with COVID-19, enrolled during active disease. This CDR3 is CASFAGFGYTF. CDR3 bases: TGTGCCAGCTTTGCCGGGTTTGGCTACACCTTC.